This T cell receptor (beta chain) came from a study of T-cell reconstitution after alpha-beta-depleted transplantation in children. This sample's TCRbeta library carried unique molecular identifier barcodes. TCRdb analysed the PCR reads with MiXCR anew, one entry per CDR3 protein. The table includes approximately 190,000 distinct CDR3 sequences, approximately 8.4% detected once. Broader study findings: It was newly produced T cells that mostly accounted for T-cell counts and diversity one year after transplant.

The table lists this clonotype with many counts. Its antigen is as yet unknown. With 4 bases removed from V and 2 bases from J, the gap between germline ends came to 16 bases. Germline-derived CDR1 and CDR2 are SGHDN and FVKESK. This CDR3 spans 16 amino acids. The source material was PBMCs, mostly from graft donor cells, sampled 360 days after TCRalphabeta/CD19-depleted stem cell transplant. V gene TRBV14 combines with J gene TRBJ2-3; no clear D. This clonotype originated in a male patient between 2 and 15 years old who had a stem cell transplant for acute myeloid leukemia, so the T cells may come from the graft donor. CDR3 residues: CASSLSVLQLTDTQYF. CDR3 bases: TGTGCCAGCAGCCTTTCAGTCCTCCAGCTCACAGATACGCAGTATTTT.